The 4 T cell receptor beta chains presented below share a single source sample, sequenced in a study of T-cell reconstitution after alpha-beta-depleted transplantation in children. Unique molecular identifiers tagged the TCRbeta library. TCRdb reprocessed the PCR reads with MiXCR, giving one entry per CDR3 protein. The sample contains 700,000 to 850,000 distinct CDR3 sequences, around 17% of which appear only once. Sample: PBMCs, mostly from graft donor cells, taken 360 days after TCRalphabeta/CD19-depleted stem cell transplant. Source of these receptors: a male patient younger than 18 who had a stem cell transplant for acute lymphoblastic leukemia, so the T cells may come from the graft donor.

The chain has TRBV5-1 and TRBJ2-1, with D maybe TRBD1 (7 bases). From germline, CDR1 is SGHRS and CDR2 YFSETQ. The CDR3 has 15 residues. V was pared by 7 bases and J by 0 bases, with 14 bases between. The chain's CDR3 is CASGPGGSSYNEQFF. DNA of the CDR3: TGCGCCAGCGGCCCAGGGGGGAGCTCCTACAATGAGCAGTTCTTC. The variable domain in full, completed from reference TRBV5-1 and TRBJ2-1, reads KAGVTQTPRYLIKTRGQQVTLSCSPISGHRSVSWYQQTPGQGLQFLFEYFSETQRNKGNFPGRFSGRQFSNSRSEMNVSTLELGDSALYLCASGPGGSSYNEQFFGPGTRLTVL.

The genes are TRBV4-1 and TRBJ2-7; 13 bases are a match to TRBD2. Per the germline V gene, CDR1 is MGHRA and CDR2 is YSYEKL. The CDR3 covers 18 residues. The V gene end was trimmed by 7 bases and the J gene end by 3 bases; junction bases not matched to a gene: 15. The CDR3 DNA is TGCGCCAGCATCCAGAGAGGGACTAGCGGGATGGGGGACTACGAGCAGTACTTC. Protein: CASIQRGTSGMGDYEQYF.

Only a few counts were recorded for this clonotype. The V and J genes are TRBV3-1 and TRBJ2-5, with D maybe TRBD1 (5 bases). Germline V gene lookup returns CDR1 LGHDT and CDR2 YNNKEL (reference sequence). V was shortened by 6 bases and J by 5 bases, with 19 bases between the two germline ends. This CDR3 spans 15 amino acids. The CDR3 loop reads CASSLPRGPRETQYF. DNA for the CDR3: TGTGCCAGCAGTCTTCCTAGGGGTCCCCGGGAGACCCAGTACTTC.

The gene calls are TRBV7-8 and TRBJ1-4; possibly TRBD1 for D (5 bases). Germline-derived CDR1 and CDR2 are SGHVS and FQNEAQ. CDR3 size: 15 residues. V was cut by 5 bases and J by 7 bases, with 17 bases left in between. CDR3 loop: CASSPGGGGLEKLFF. The CDR3 DNA is TGTGCCAGCAGCCCAGGCGGGGGTGGGCTTGAAAAACTGTTTTTT.